This is a list of T cell receptor beta chains from one sample in a study of cytomegalovirus exposure and HLA in healthy donors. Using immunoSEQ multiplex PCR, the repertoire was profiled, and TCRdb retains in-frame clones only, with some absent. The sample has over 200,000 clones, roughly 68% seen once; the top ten hold about 3%. Sequencing was done on a sample of PBMCs. The receptors derive from a middle-aged man in good health and CMV-seropositive. Both conserved end residues are part of each CDR3. The order of the fields is V gene, J gene, clone size, D gene, CDR3 protein, CDR3 DNA. The D gene is left open where the match is weak. Size is omitted from some rows. Given values are once, few, many or a class for expanded clones.

V: TRBV19
J: TRBJ1-1
size: few
D: -
CDR3: CASSIGPGRTEAFF
DNA: TGTGCCAGTAGTATAGGGCCAGGGCGCACTGAAGCTTTCTTT

V: TRBV21-1
J: TRBJ1-4
size: -
D: -
CDR3: CASSFRDRGTPATNEKLFF
DNA: TGTGCCAGCAGCTTCCGGGACAGGGGGACCCCTGCAACTAATGAAAAACTGTTTTTT

V: TRBV5-6
J: TRBJ1-1
size: -
D: -
CDR3: CASRRPNTEAFF
DNA: TGTGCCAGCAGGCGTCCGAACACTGAAGCTTTCTTT

V: TRBV19
J: TRBJ1-1
size: -
D: -
CDR3: CASSNLTWGRGTEAFF
DNA: TGTGCCAGTAGTAACCTAACTTGGGGGCGCGGGACTGAAGCTTTCTTT

V: TRBV4-2
J: TRBJ1-2
size: -
D: -
CDR3: CASSQVGGGGYTF
DNA: TGTGCCAGCAGCCAAGTTGGTGGGGGCGGCTACACCTTC

V: TRBV6-5
J: TRBJ1-2
size: -
D: -
CDR3: CASMGGGGGNYGYTF
DNA: TGTGCCAGCATGGGGGGGGGAGGGGGAAACTATGGCTACACCTTC

V: TRBV5-1
J: TRBJ2-7
size: -
D: TRBD1
CDR3: CASSLFPRGIYEQYF
DNA: TGCGCCAGCAGCTTGTTTCCCAGGGGGATCTACGAGCAGTACTTC

V: TRBV5-1
J: TRBJ1-1
size: -
D: -
CDR3: CASSLQGNTEAFF
DNA: TGCGCCAGCAGCTTACAGGGTAACACTGAAGCTTTCTTT

V: TRBV6-5
J: TRBJ2-7
size: -
D: -
CDR3: CASSYSQVGEQYF
DNA: TGTGCCAGCAGTTACTCGCAGGTCGGCGAGCAGTACTTC

V: TRBV19
J: TRBJ2-1
size: many
D: -
CDR3: CASSIGGGDEQFF
DNA: TGTGCCAGTAGTATAGGGGGAGGCGATGAGCAGTTCTTC

V: TRBV7-8
J: TRBJ1-6
size: -
D: -
CDR3: CASSLPAAHLHF
DNA: TGTGCCAGCAGCTTACCCGCAGCGCACCTCCACTTT

V: TRBV7-2
J: TRBJ2-3
size: -
D: TRBD2
CDR3: CASSSRLAGSTDTQYF
DNA: TGTGCCAGCAGCTCCAGACTAGCGGGGAGCACAGATACGCAGTATTTT

V: TRBV6-1
J: TRBJ1-1
size: -
D: -
CDR3: CASSVEAYREAFF
DNA: TGTGCCAGCAGTGTGGAGGCGTACCGTGAAGCTTTCTTT

V: TRBV9
J: TRBJ2-7
size: -
D: TRBD1
CDR3: CASSDGQGRAYEQYF
DNA: TGTGCCAGCAGCGATGGACAGGGTAGGGCCTACGAGCAGTACTTC

V: TRBV6-6
J: TRBJ1-5
size: -
D: TRBD1
CDR3: CASRRGQGPYQPQHF
DNA: TGTGCCAGCCGTCGGGGACAGGGCCCCTATCAGCCCCAGCATTTT

V: TRBV13
J: TRBJ2-7
size: -
D: -
CDR3: CASSLGYRPYEQYF
DNA: TGTGCCAGCAGCTTAGGTTACAGACCCTACGAGCAGTACTTC

V: TRBV27
J: TRBJ2-3
size: -
D: TRBD2
CDR3: CASSLAGGLDTQYF
DNA: TGTGCCAGCAGCCTAGCGGGGGGGCTCGATACGCAGTATTTT

V: TRBV6-1
J: TRBJ2-3
size: -
D: TRBD2
CDR3: CASSEKRGGRSEGTDTQYF
DNA: TGTGCCAGCAGTGAGAAGCGGGGGGGCAGGTCTGAAGGCACAGATACGCAGTATTTT

V: TRBV2
J: TRBJ2-7
size: -
D: TRBD1
CDR3: CASARDRDLGERYF
DNA: TGTGCCAGCGCCAGGGACAGGGATCTGGGCGAGCGGTACTTC

V: TRBV13
J: TRBJ2-1
size: -
D: TRBD2
CDR3: CASSPIRSRRGGVDEQFF
DNA: TGTGCCAGCAGCCCCATTAGATCGAGGCGGGGGGGCGTGGATGAGCAGTTCTTC

V: TRBV5-8
J: TRBJ1-4
size: -
D: TRBD1
CDR3: CASSLWTGEEKLFF
DNA: TGTGCCAGCAGCTTGTGGACAGGGGAAGAAAAACTGTTTTTT

V: TRBV27
J: TRBJ2-3
size: -
D: TRBD1
CDR3: CASSRQGSDTQYF
DNA: TGTGCCAGCAGTCGACAGGGTTCAGATACGCAGTATTTT

V: TRBV6-1
J: TRBJ2-5
size: once
D: TRBD2
CDR3: CASSVLAGGGQETQYF
DNA: TGTGCCAGCAGTGTCCTAGCGGGGGGAGGGCAAGAGACCCAGTACTTC

V: TRBV19
J: TRBJ1-5
size: -
D: TRBD1
CDR3: CASRTGTAILAQHF
DNA: TGTGCCAGTAGAACCGGGACAGCCATCTTGGCCCAGCATTTT

V: TRBV27
J: TRBJ2-5
size: -
D: -
CDR3: CASSLRGETQYF
DNA: TGTGCCAGCAGTTTAAGGGGAGAGACCCAGTACTTC

V: TRBV28
J: TRBJ2-7
size: -
D: -
CDR3: CASSTDRSSYEQYF
DNA: TGTGCCAGCAGTACGGACAGAAGCTCCTACGAGCAGTACTTC

V: TRBV2
J: TRBJ1-2
size: -
D: TRBD1
CDR3: CASSEIRDSFYGYTF
DNA: TGTGCCAGCAGTGAGATCCGGGACAGCTTCTATGGCTACACCTTC

V: TRBV6-1
J: TRBJ1-4
size: once
D: -
CDR3: CASSGAPSREKLFF
DNA: TGTGCCAGCAGTGGGGCCCCGAGCCGGGAAAAACTGTTTTTT

V: TRBV5-6
J: TRBJ1-2
size: -
D: -
CDR3: CASSLETGYGYTF
DNA: TGTGCCAGCAGCTTGGAGACAGGCTATGGCTACACCTTC

V: TRBV9
J: TRBJ1-1
size: -
D: -
CDR3: CASSFIAGGSTEAFF
DNA: TGTGCCAGCAGCTTCATCGCGGGCGGCAGCACTGAAGCTTTCTTT

V: TRBV6-1
J: TRBJ2-1
size: -
D: -
CDR3: CASSETLGGPNNEQFF
DNA: TGTGCCAGCAGTGAAACACTAGGAGGACCTAACAATGAGCAGTTCTTC

V: TRBV7-2
J: TRBJ2-7
size: -
D: TRBD1
CDR3: CASRTGTGTYEQYF
DNA: TGTGCCAGCAGGACCGGGACAGGGACCTACGAGCAGTACTTC

V: TRBV29-1
J: TRBJ1-2
size: once
D: -
CDR3: CSVLDRQANYGYTF
DNA: TGCAGCGTCCTTGACAGACAAGCTAACTATGGCTACACCTTC

V: TRBV28
J: TRBJ2-7
size: -
D: -
CDR3: CASSPPLNYEQYF
DNA: TGTGCCAGCAGTCCACCCCTCAACTACGAGCAGTACTTC

V: TRBV4-3
J: TRBJ2-7
size: -
D: TRBD1
CDR3: CASSQAGQGPYEQYF
DNA: TGCGCCAGCAGCCAAGCGGGACAGGGCCCCTACGAGCAGTACTTC

V: TRBV9
J: TRBJ2-5
size: -
D: TRBD2
CDR3: CASSASGGEETQYF
DNA: TGTGCCAGCAGCGCTAGCGGGGGGGAAGAGACCCAGTACTTC

V: TRBV11-2
J: TRBJ2-7
size: -
D: TRBD1
CDR3: CASSWTGGPYEQYF
DNA: TGTGCCAGCAGCTGGACAGGGGGCCCCTACGAGCAGTACTTC

V: TRBV2
J: TRBJ1-3
size: -
D: TRBD1
CDR3: CASRGGTGDLSGNTIYF
DNA: TGTGCCAGCAGGGGCGGGACAGGGGACCTCTCTGGAAACACCATATATTTT

V: TRBV7-8
J: TRBJ1-5
size: -
D: -
CDR3: CASSLGRVGQPQHF
DNA: TGTGCCAGCAGCTTAGGCAGGGTGGGCCAGCCCCAGCATTTT

V: TRBV10-2
J: TRBJ1-4
size: -
D: -
CDR3: CASSISATNEKLFF
DNA: TGCGCCAGCAGTATCAGTGCAACTAATGAAAAACTGTTTTTT

V: TRBV14
J: TRBJ2-7
size: -
D: -
CDR3: CASSQVVTGSYEQYF
DNA: TGTGCCAGCAGCCAAGTGGTAACTGGTTCCTACGAGCAGTACTTC

V: TRBV7-2
J: TRBJ2-1
size: -
D: -
CDR3: CASSLVQEQFF
DNA: TGTGCCAGCAGCTTAGTGCAGGAGCAGTTCTTC